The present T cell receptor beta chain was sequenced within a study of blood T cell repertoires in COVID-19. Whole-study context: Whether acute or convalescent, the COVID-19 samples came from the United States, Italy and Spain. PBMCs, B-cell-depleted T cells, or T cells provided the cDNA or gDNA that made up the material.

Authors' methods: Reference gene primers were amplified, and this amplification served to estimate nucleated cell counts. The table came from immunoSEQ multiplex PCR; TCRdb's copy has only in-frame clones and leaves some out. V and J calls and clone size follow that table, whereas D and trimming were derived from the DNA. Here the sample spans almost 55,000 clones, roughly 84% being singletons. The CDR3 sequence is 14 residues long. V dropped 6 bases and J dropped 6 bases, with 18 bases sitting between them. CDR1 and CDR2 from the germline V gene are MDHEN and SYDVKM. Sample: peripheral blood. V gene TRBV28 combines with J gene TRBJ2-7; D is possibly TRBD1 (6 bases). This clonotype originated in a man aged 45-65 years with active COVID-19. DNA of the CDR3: TGTGCCAGCAGCCGCCCGACAGGTCCCGGCGAGCAGTACTTC. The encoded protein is CASSRPTGPGEQYF.